A selection of T cell receptor beta chains follows, all from one sample in a study of beta chain features in type 1 diabetes. Measured with immunoSEQ multiplex PCR; TCRdb has only the in-frame clones, and not every one. The table lists 680,000 or so clones, roughly 13% of them singletons. The material sequenced was naive CD4+ T cells from blood. The receptors derive from a young man with type 1 diabetes. Each CDR3 is given with its conserved first and last residue. A D gene is named only where the DNA matches it firmly. Size values are once, few and many counts, or a class for expanded clones, and some rows have none.

DNA: TGTGCCAGCAGCTTACCACAGGGGGTAAACACTGAAGCTTTCTTT
CDR3: CASSLPQGVNTEAFF
J: TRBJ1-1
D: TRBD1
V: TRBV13
size: -

DNA: TGTGCCACCCGACAGGGTTCTGTGAACACTGAAGCTTTCTTT
CDR3: CATRQGSVNTEAFF
J: TRBJ1-1
D: TRBD1
V: TRBV6-6
size: -

DNA: TGTGCCAGCAGGAGTGGCACGCTACTCCAAGAGACCCAGTACTTC
CDR3: CASRSGTLLQETQYF
J: TRBJ2-5
D: -
V: TRBV28
size: few

DNA: TGTGCCAGCAGTTCAGGACAGGGGGCGAATCAGCCCCAGCATTTT
CDR3: CASSSGQGANQPQHF
J: TRBJ1-5
D: TRBD1
V: TRBV28
size: few

DNA: TGTGCCACCAGCAGAGATTTGGCAGATCAGCCCCAGCATTTT
CDR3: CATSRDLADQPQHF
J: TRBJ1-5
D: -
V: TRBV15
size: few

DNA: TGTGCCAGCAGTCCCACCTTGGGGACTCAGCCCCAGCATTTT
CDR3: CASSPTLGTQPQHF
J: TRBJ1-5
D: -
V: TRBV28
size: few

DNA: TGTGCCAGCAGTTATTTGGGGGGCGGGGCCAACGTCCTGACTTTC
CDR3: CASSYLGGGANVLTF
J: TRBJ2-6
D: -
V: TRBV6-6
size: -

DNA: TGTGCCAGCAGCCCGGCCGACAGGGGTGCTGGCTACACCTTC
CDR3: CASSPADRGAGYTF
J: TRBJ1-2
D: TRBD1
V: TRBV28
size: few

DNA: TGTGCCAGTTACGGCTATGGCTACACCTTC
CDR3: CASYGYGYTF
J: TRBJ1-2
D: -
V: TRBV19
size: few

DNA: TGTGCCAGCAGGCGCTGGGACATCATCGGAGATACGCAGTATTTT
CDR3: CASRRWDIIGDTQYF
J: TRBJ2-3
D: -
V: TRBV6-6
size: -

DNA: TGTGCCAGCAGTCAAAGTCGGCCCGCGGGCAACAATGAGCAGTTCTTC
CDR3: CASSQSRPAGNNEQFF
J: TRBJ2-1
D: -
V: TRBV4-2
size: -

DNA: TGTGCCAGCAGCGCTGGGGCTAGCAATCAGCCCCAGCATTTT
CDR3: CASSAGASNQPQHF
J: TRBJ1-5
D: -
V: TRBV9
size: -

DNA: TGCAGCGTTGTGCGGCAGCAAGAGACCCAGTACTTC
CDR3: CSVVRQQETQYF
J: TRBJ2-5
D: -
V: TRBV29-1
size: few

DNA: TGTGCCAGCTCCCCCGGTGGGGCAGGGCGCAACACTGAAGCTTTCTTT
CDR3: CASSPGGAGRNTEAFF
J: TRBJ1-1
D: -
V: TRBV18
size: few

DNA: TGTGCCTGGACAGGGTACGGATCGATGAGTTCACCCCTCCACTTT
CDR3: CAWTGYGSMSSPLHF
J: TRBJ1-6
D: -
V: TRBV30
size: -

DNA: TGTGCCAGCAGCGCCCGGACAGCCAAACACTCCTATAATTCACCCCTCCACTTT
CDR3: CASSARTAKHSYNSPLHF
J: TRBJ1-6
D: -
V: TRBV7-2
size: -

DNA: TGTGCCAGTACCACCGGGACAGGGGACACCGGGGAGCTGTTTTTT
CDR3: CASTTGTGDTGELFF
J: TRBJ2-2
D: TRBD1
V: TRBV19
size: -

DNA: TGTGCCAGTACCACAGGCTACGAGCAGTACTTC
CDR3: CASTTGYEQYF
J: TRBJ2-7
D: -
V: TRBV19
size: -

DNA: TGCGCCAGCAGCGAGGACAGTAGAAGCAATCAGCCCCAGCATTTT
CDR3: CASSEDSRSNQPQHF
J: TRBJ1-5
D: -
V: TRBV5-1
size: few

DNA: TGTGCCAGCAGCCATGGGGCCCTAGGGACTGAAGCTTTCTTT
CDR3: CASSHGALGTEAFF
J: TRBJ1-1
D: -
V: TRBV16
size: few

DNA: TGTGCCAGCAGCTTTTCTGGACAGGAAGGGGGCTACACCTTC
CDR3: CASSFSGQEGGYTF
J: TRBJ1-2
D: TRBD1
V: TRBV7-2
size: few

DNA: TGCGCCAGCAGCAGGGGCACCTCCACTGAAGCTTTCTTT
CDR3: CASSRGTSTEAFF
J: TRBJ1-1
D: -
V: TRBV10-1
size: few

DNA: TGTGCCAGTAGTCCTCCACCGGGACAGGGGCTCAATGAGCAGTTCTTC
CDR3: CASSPPPGQGLNEQFF
J: TRBJ2-1
D: TRBD1
V: TRBV19
size: -

DNA: TGTGCTAGTGGCACCCGACAGGGTTACAATGAGCAGTTCTTC
CDR3: CASGTRQGYNEQFF
J: TRBJ2-1
D: TRBD1
V: TRBV12-5
size: few

DNA: TGTGCCATCACCCCCGGCGAGGGGTACACCGGGGAGCTGTTTTTT
CDR3: CAITPGEGYTGELFF
J: TRBJ2-2
D: -
V: TRBV10-3
size: -

DNA: TGCAGCGTTACAGGGGGACAAGAGACCCAGTACTTC
CDR3: CSVTGGQETQYF
J: TRBJ2-5
D: TRBD1
V: TRBV29-1
size: few

DNA: TGTGCCATCAGTGAGATGGCTAGCGGGGCAATCGAGCAGTACTTC
CDR3: CAISEMASGAIEQYF
J: TRBJ2-7
D: TRBD2
V: TRBV10-3
size: -

DNA: TGCGCCAGCAGCTTGGGGCGGAACACTGAAGCTTTCTTT
CDR3: CASSLGRNTEAFF
J: TRBJ1-1
D: -
V: TRBV5-1
size: few

DNA: TGTGCCAGCAGCGCGACAGGGGACCAGCCCCAGCATTTT
CDR3: CASSATGDQPQHF
J: TRBJ1-5
D: TRBD1
V: TRBV7-9
size: few

DNA: TGTGCCAGCAGTTACGCGGGGGTGAACACTGAAGCTTTCTTT
CDR3: CASSYAGVNTEAFF
J: TRBJ1-1
D: -
V: TRBV6-5
size: -

DNA: TGTGCCAGCAGTTACGCTGCGGGTGGCACAGATACGCAGTATTTT
CDR3: CASSYAAGGTDTQYF
J: TRBJ2-3
D: -
V: TRBV6-5
size: -

DNA: TGTGCCAGTAGTCCGACAGGCTCTGGGGCCAACGTCCTGACTTTC
CDR3: CASSPTGSGANVLTF
J: TRBJ2-6
D: -
V: TRBV19
size: few

DNA: TGTGCCCAACTAGCGGGGGGACCGAACACCGGGGAGCTGTTTTTT
CDR3: CAQLAGGPNTGELFF
J: TRBJ2-2
D: TRBD2
V: TRBV30
size: -

DNA: TGTGCCAGCAGTTACAGGGTCGGGGAGCTGTTTTTT
CDR3: CASSYRVGELFF
J: TRBJ2-2
D: -
V: TRBV2
size: few

DNA: TGTGCCAGCAGTGGGGCTAGCTTGGATTCACCCCTCCACTTT
CDR3: CASSGASLDSPLHF
J: TRBJ1-6
D: -
V: TRBV7-9
size: few

DNA: TGCGCCAGCAGTGAGGTCAGCTACGAGCAGTACTTC
CDR3: CASSEVSYEQYF
J: TRBJ2-7
D: -
V: TRBV10-2
size: -

DNA: TGTGCCAGCAGCTTAATTGCCTCGACTAGCACAGATACGCAGTATTTT
CDR3: CASSLIASTSTDTQYF
J: TRBJ2-3
D: -
V: TRBV11-3
size: -

DNA: TGTGCCATCAGCCGTAGCTCCGGGGAGCTGTTTTTT
CDR3: CAISRSSGELFF
J: TRBJ2-2
D: -
V: TRBV10-3
size: few

DNA: TGTGCCAGCAGTGAAACCTACCAGCCCCAGCATTTT
CDR3: CASSETYQPQHF
J: TRBJ1-5
D: -
V: TRBV2
size: -

DNA: TGTGCCTGGAGTGTACAAGGGGGAGGCTATGGCTACACCTTC
CDR3: CAWSVQGGGYGYTF
J: TRBJ1-2
D: -
V: TRBV30
size: few

DNA: TGTGCCAGCAGTGAGCGGTCGAGGGGCATGAACACTGAAGCTTTCTTT
CDR3: CASSERSRGMNTEAFF
J: TRBJ1-1
D: -
V: TRBV6-1
size: -

DNA: TGCGCCAGCAGCTTGGTGGGAGGACAAGGTTACTACAATGAGCAGTTCTTC
CDR3: CASSLVGGQGYYNEQFF
J: TRBJ2-1
D: -
V: TRBV5-1
size: few

DNA: TGCGCCAGCCGGACTAGCCACGGGGAGCTGTTTTTT
CDR3: CASRTSHGELFF
J: TRBJ2-2
D: TRBD2
V: TRBV10-1
size: few

DNA: TGTGCCAGTAGCCGCTCGGGACAGGGTGTCTACGAGCAGTACTTC
CDR3: CASSRSGQGVYEQYF
J: TRBJ2-7
D: TRBD1
V: TRBV19
size: -

DNA: TGCGCCAGCAGCCAAGATGGAGGCCGGAACAATCAGCCCCAGCATTTT
CDR3: CASSQDGGRNNQPQHF
J: TRBJ1-5
D: -
V: TRBV4-1
size: -

DNA: TGTGCCTCCCAGACAGGGGGCGAGCAGTACTTC
CDR3: CASQTGGEQYF
J: TRBJ2-7
D: TRBD1
V: TRBV7-9
size: few

DNA: TGTGCCATCAGTGAAGCAGGGGTCGGACCTGATAATTCACCCCTCCACTTT
CDR3: CAISEAGVGPDNSPLHF
J: TRBJ1-6
D: -
V: TRBV10-3
size: -

DNA: TGTGCCAGCAGAGTAGGGATAGTGGGCTTCTACGAGCAGTACTTC
CDR3: CASRVGIVGFYEQYF
J: TRBJ2-7
D: -
V: TRBV6-5
size: -

DNA: TGTGCCAGCAGTGAGCGGGGGGGAGTCGAGACCCAGTACTTC
CDR3: CASSERGGVETQYF
J: TRBJ2-5
D: TRBD2
V: TRBV27
size: few

DNA: TGTGCCAGCAGCCCCCAGGGGCTCACAATCCCTCGATTCTTC
CDR3: CASSPQGLTIPRFF
J: TRBJ2-1
D: -
V: TRBV7-2
size: few

DNA: TGTGCCAGCAGCCAGACAGGGGGAGAGACCCAGTACTTC
CDR3: CASSQTGGETQYF
J: TRBJ2-5
D: TRBD1
V: TRBV6-4
size: -

DNA: TGCGCCAGCAGCCAAGGGACAGATTATAGCAATCAGCCCCAGCATTTT
CDR3: CASSQGTDYSNQPQHF
J: TRBJ1-5
D: -
V: TRBV4-1
size: -

DNA: TGCAGCGTTGGAACGACAGGGCACACCGGGGAGCTGTTTTTT
CDR3: CSVGTTGHTGELFF
J: TRBJ2-2
D: TRBD1
V: TRBV29-1
size: few

DNA: TGTGCCTGGAGCCGGGCCGGGCGGGAGTTCTTC
CDR3: CAWSRAGREFF
J: TRBJ2-1
D: -
V: TRBV30
size: few

DNA: TGTGCCATCAGTGACGAGCGGGGGGCCGAGGAGACCCAGTACTTC
CDR3: CAISDERGAEETQYF
J: TRBJ2-5
D: TRBD2
V: TRBV10-3
size: few

DNA: TGTGCCAGCAGTTTTCTCGAGACCCAGTACTTC
CDR3: CASSFLETQYF
J: TRBJ2-5
D: -
V: TRBV28
size: -

DNA: TGTGCCAGTACACGAGGGGGTCTGGGACAGCCCCAGCATTTT
CDR3: CASTRGGLGQPQHF
J: TRBJ1-5
D: -
V: TRBV19
size: few